This T cell receptor (beta chain) was retrieved from a study of cytomegalovirus exposure and HLA in healthy donors. Donors sampled were nominally healthy, though unrecorded immune exposures were likely. With regard to this clone: Antigen specificity is unknown.

V shed 5 bases and J 6 bases; nucleotides not matched to a gene: 10. The CDR3 is 16 amino acids. Germline CDR1 is SNHLY and CDR2 is FYNNEI. The PCR ran on 60 Vbeta and 13 Jbeta primers. Libraries were prepared by immunoSEQ multiplex PCR; TCRdb keeps only in-frame clonotypes and omits some of them. The repertoire holds about 62,000 clones, with about 80% as singletons. Study-level findings and limits: Later analysis associated a missense DCLRE1C variant with TCR beta V- and J-gene trimming. Some TCR beta chains (more than 150 of them) were listed as cytomegalovirus-associated.

Sequencing was carried out using PBMCs. This TCR was recovered from a man aged 55 to 70 in good health and CMV-seropositive. This chain connects TRBV2 to TRBJ2-7; TRBD2 aligns across 13 bases. DNA for the CDR3: TGTGCCAGCAGTCCTGAAATACTAGCGGGAGGGGGCGAGCAGTACTTC. Translation: CASSPEILAGGGEQYF. Combining the CDR3 with reference TRBV2 and TRBJ2-7 gives the whole variable domain EPEVTQTPSHQVTQMGQEVILRCVPISNHLYFYWYRQILGQKVEFLVSFYNNEISEKSEIFDDQFSVERPDGSNFTLKIRSTKLEDSAMYFCASSPEILAGGGEQYFGPGTRLTVT.